This T cell receptor (beta chain) was found in a study of shared T cell receptors in the human thymus. The CDR3 consists of 14 residues. V lost 1 base, J lost 4 bases, and 6 bases lay in between. Germline CDR1 is SGHDT and CDR2 is YYEEEE. Data came from immunoSEQ multiplex PCR; TCRdb stores just in-frame clones and leaves some out. The profile shows 700,000 or so clones, roughly 88% of them singletons. These data are also associated with another study on human thymus T cells.

The chain uses TRBV5-6 and TRBJ1-6; weak D call: TRBD1 (5 bases). Material for sequencing was thymocytes. The receptor was derived from a girl less than two years old with a congenital heart defect. The CDR3 region is CASSLRQYNSPLHF. The CDR3 region has the DNA TGTGCCAGCAGCTTGAGACAGTATAATTCACCCCTCCACTTT.